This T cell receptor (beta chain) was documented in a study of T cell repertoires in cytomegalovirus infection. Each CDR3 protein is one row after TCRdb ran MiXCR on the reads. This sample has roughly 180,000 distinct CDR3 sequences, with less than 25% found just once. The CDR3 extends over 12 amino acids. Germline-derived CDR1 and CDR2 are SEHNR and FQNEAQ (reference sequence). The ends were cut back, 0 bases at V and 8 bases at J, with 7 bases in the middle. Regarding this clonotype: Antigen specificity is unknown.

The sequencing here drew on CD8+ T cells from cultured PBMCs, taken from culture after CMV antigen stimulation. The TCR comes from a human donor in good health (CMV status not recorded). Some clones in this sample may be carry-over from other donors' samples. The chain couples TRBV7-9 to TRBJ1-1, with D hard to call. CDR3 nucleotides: TGTGCCAGCAGCTTAGCGCGGCCCGAAGCTTTCTTT. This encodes CASSLARPEAFF.